This record concerns one T cell receptor (beta chain) sequence. Its antigen specificity is not known. The record has no base qualities; no much larger clone is one base away. Donors were healthy HIV-negative adults with no recently reported acute infections or vaccinations. Every donor was a Caucasian adult residing in Nashville, Tennessee, USA. CD4+ T cells were enriched through magnetic negative selection, after which naive cells were positively selected on CD45RA and the remaining negative fraction served as the memory subset. Blood was collected by leukapheresis, and PBMCs were isolated by Ficoll-Histopaque density gradient centrifugation and then cryopreserved in liquid nitrogen vapor phase. Analytical flow cytometry was used to check the purity and quantity of each magnetically sorted T cell population. Genomic DNA was isolated from every sorted fraction and measured by UV absorbance on a Nanodrop 2000c.

TCR CDR3 regions were amplified from genomic DNA by multiplex PCR using the deep immunoSEQ assay. Extracted genomic DNA from each cell subset was spread evenly across all wells of several immunoSEQ 96-well plates, with each plate serving as a replicate. Each replicate PCR for sorted subsets received around 0.2 ug genomic DNA, equal to roughly 29,000 T cell genomes. Purified libraries were measured with a Qubit 3.0 fluorometer, size-checked on a Bioanalyzer 2100, and measured again with the KAPA Library Quantification kit. Every immunoSEQ 96-well plate was sequenced on a separate single-read 150-cycle Illumina NextSeq 550 flow cell. The source study handled its data this way. Because the immunoSEQ output included only junctional sequences and no quality scores, the filtering could not be the same as the filtering used for full-length reads. Sequences were annotated with PyIR, a Python wrapper for IgBLAST v1.9, and V/J genes and CDR3 were assigned using IMGT germline references. Reads were removed for weak V/J assignments (E-value above 1e-6), missing CDR3, stop codons, out-of-frame junctions, or ambiguous translated residues. A V3J clonotype was defined by an identical inferred V gene, J gene, and CDR3 amino acid sequence. To compute the percentage overlap between repertoires, the number of shared unique clonotypes was divided by the size of the smaller repertoire. Three approaches were used to assess repertoire richness: RTK rarefaction, the Chao1 estimator, and Recon v2.1 estimates of unobserved clonotypes. For all TCRbeta clonotypes obtained by the gDNA method from a few donors, generation probabilities were computed with OLGA. TCRdb took this table from immuneACCESS and kept in-frame rearrangements with V and J called. Such tables lack part of the clones; where checked against another copy, unresolved V genes explain under half of the gap, and the rest is unexplained. V and J calls plus clone size are reproduced from that table; the DNA served to infer D and trimming. This sample holds 550,000 to 700,000 clones; roughly 73% were observed only once. Around 1.8% of the sample is held by the ten biggest clonotypes.

The source of the sample is a study of shared clonotypes between healthy human individuals (dated by TCRdb to 2020 to 2022). About the full investigation: The cohort included three men and a couple of women between 18 and 49 years of age. Per donor, three plates each were used for CD4 naive and CD4 memory, two for CD8 naive, and one for CD8 memory. Blood TCR repertoires of roughly 5 healthy adults were deeply sequenced to estimate repertoire size and the extent of clonotype sharing between individuals. To increase sequencing depth and limit assay-specific biases, TCR repertoire library preparation and sequencing were carried out by different laboratories using diverse techniques. Leukapheresis yielded between about 0.85 and 9 billion PBMCs per donor. Study-wide findings and limitations: Compared with non-shared clonotypes, the clonotypes found in all four sorted-subset donors had higher generation probabilities. Sharing across a few donors was observed for about 5% of naive CD4, under 4% of naive CD8, roughly 2.3% of memory CD4, and roughly 0.4% of memory CD8 clonotypes. Because the study included a small number of donors, the genetic and exposure-history diversity represented was limited. Even with the large sequencing depth, rarefaction of the sorted-subset datasets indicated that sequencing was incomplete. Sampling was limited to blood, and TCR repertoires in tissue likely differ from TCR repertoires in blood. Naive subsets generally had larger estimated clonotype richness than memory subsets. Based on pairwise subsampling, the degree of clonotype sharing among donors was expected to be affected by sequencing depth.

This clonotype originated in a woman aged 25 to 39 in good health. Sequencing input: memory CD4+ T cells sorted from blood. The sample's cell subset or site label, in plain terms: CD45RA-negative fraction.

The CDR3 region has the sequence CASSPGQKDNEQFF. The DNA sequence is as follows: TGTGCCAGCTCACCTGGACAAAAGGACAATGAGCAGTTCTTC. The chain joins TRBV18 to TRBJ2-1; TRBD1 is perhaps the D gene, given 5 matching bases. The CDR3 spans 14 residues, from the cysteine through the phenylalanine. The sequence is cut down to CDR3 DNA, 42 bases in frame from base 1. Via the germline V gene, CDR1 is KGHSH and CDR2 LQKENI. The junction carries 11 bases between V and J, which are trimmed by 3 bases and 5 bases respectively. Joined to the reference TRBV18 and TRBJ2-1 proteins, this CDR3 gives the full variable domain: NAGVMQNPRHLVRRRGQEARLRCSPMKGHSHVYWYRQLPEEGLKFMVYLQKENIIDESGMPKERFSAEFPKEGPSILRIQQVVRGDSAAYFCASSPGQKDNEQFFGPGTRLTVL.